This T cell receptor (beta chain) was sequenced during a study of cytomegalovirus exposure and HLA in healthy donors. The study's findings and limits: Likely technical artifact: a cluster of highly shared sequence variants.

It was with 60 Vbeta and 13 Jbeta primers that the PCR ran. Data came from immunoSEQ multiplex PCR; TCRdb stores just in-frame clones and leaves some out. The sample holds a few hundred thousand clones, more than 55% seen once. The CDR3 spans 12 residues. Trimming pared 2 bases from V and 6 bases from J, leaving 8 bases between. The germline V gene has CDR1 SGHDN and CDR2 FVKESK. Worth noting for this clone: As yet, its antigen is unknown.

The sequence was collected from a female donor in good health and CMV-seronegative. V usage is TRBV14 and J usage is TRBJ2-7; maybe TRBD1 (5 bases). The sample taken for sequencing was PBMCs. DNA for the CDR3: TGTGCCAGCAGCCAATCTGGGGCCGAGCAGTACTTC. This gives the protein CASSQSGAEQYF.